Listed below are T cell receptor beta chains from one sample, sequenced in a study of identical twins. A single record per CDR3 protein comes from TCRdb applying MiXCR to the 5' RACE reads. The sample lists approximately 230,000 distinct CDR3 sequences, about 6.7% occurring once. The sample was also linked to a second study, of T cells expressing NK-cell markers.

The sequencing input was CD8+ T cells sorted from blood. These receptor sequences come from a woman younger than 30 in good health. Both conserved end residues are part of each CDR3.

V gene: TRBV4-1; J gene: TRBJ2-7; CDR3 protein: CASSQDTGQPPPYEQYF
V gene: TRBV5-1; J gene: TRBJ2-1; CDR3 protein: CASSIGLAGGNEQFF
V gene: TRBV5-1; J gene: TRBJ2-7; CDR3 protein: CASSLDPIQTGTSYEQYF
V gene: TRBV7-8; J gene: TRBJ2-2; CDR3 protein: CASISGGNTGELFF
V gene: TRBV7-2; J gene: TRBJ1-5; CDR3 protein: CASSLNSNQPQHF
V gene: TRBV4-1; J gene: TRBJ1-1; CDR3 protein: CASRPGQGFAEAFF
V gene: TRBV15; J gene: TRBJ2-7; CDR3 protein: CATSRDPAVEYF
V gene: TRBV11-3; J gene: TRBJ2-3; CDR3 protein: CASSSATGGRAKDTQYF
V gene: TRBV27; J gene: TRBJ2-1; CDR3 protein: CASSLTSGGTYNEQFF
V gene: TRBV7-9; J gene: TRBJ1-1; CDR3 protein: CASSLASGLPEAFF
V gene: TRBV2; J gene: TRBJ1-6; CDR3 protein: CASSEGQVYNSPLHF
V gene: TRBV4-1; J gene: TRBJ1-5; CDR3 protein: CASSLTGQGWNQPQHF
V gene: TRBV19; J gene: TRBJ1-5; CDR3 protein: CASSAPSWEPQHF
V gene: TRBV2; J gene: TRBJ1-2; CDR3 protein: CASSVGHPDGYTF
V gene: TRBV12-3/TRBV12-4; J gene: TRBJ1-5; CDR3 protein: CASSPTGLNQPQHF
V gene: TRBV5-6; J gene: TRBJ2-7; CDR3 protein: CASSSGLAAYEQYF
V gene: TRBV20-1; J gene: TRBJ2-1; CDR3 protein: CSANPLGTTYNEQFF
V gene: TRBV6-2/TRBV6-3; J gene: TRBJ1-1; CDR3 protein: CASSYSTGQGASSTEAFF
V gene: TRBV3-1; J gene: TRBJ2-1; CDR3 protein: CASSQVPGLAHEQFF
V gene: TRBV7-9; J gene: TRBJ2-1; CDR3 protein: CASSLPSGADEQFF
V gene: TRBV30; J gene: TRBJ2-1; CDR3 protein: CAWSKVAGEEQFF
V gene: TRBV6-2/TRBV6-3; J gene: TRBJ2-3; CDR3 protein: CASSYAPPTAQRGDSTDTQYF
V gene: TRBV9; J gene: TRBJ2-1; CDR3 protein: CASSVVGGGANEQFF
V gene: TRBV9; J gene: TRBJ1-1; CDR3 protein: CASSVAGGEAFF
V gene: TRBV13; J gene: TRBJ1-2; CDR3 protein: CASSLADRPYGYTF
V gene: TRBV7-8; J gene: TRBJ1-5; CDR3 protein: CASSQDRANNQPQHF
V gene: TRBV4-1; J gene: TRBJ2-3; CDR3 protein: CASSQDGEQIHTDTQYF
V gene: TRBV5-6; J gene: TRBJ2-7; CDR3 protein: CASSPGHPCEQYF
V gene: TRBV12-3/TRBV12-4; J gene: TRBJ2-5; CDR3 protein: CASSPGTSGTHRGETQYF
V gene: TRBV7-8; J gene: TRBJ1-3; CDR3 protein: CASSAGQGAGNTIYF
V gene: TRBV7-6; J gene: TRBJ2-5; CDR3 protein: CASSPRDDQETQYF
V gene: TRBV9; J gene: TRBJ2-5; CDR3 protein: CASSAAGAPQETQYF
V gene: TRBV7-9; J gene: TRBJ2-5; CDR3 protein: CASSSPVSQETQYF
V gene: TRBV20-1; J gene: TRBJ1-2; CDR3 protein: CSASIPNYGYTF
V gene: TRBV4-3; J gene: TRBJ2-1; CDR3 protein: CASSPNRRLEIPKDEQFF
V gene: TRBV9; J gene: TRBJ2-1; CDR3 protein: CASSVGERGGLNEQFF
V gene: TRBV4-1; J gene: TRBJ2-1; CDR3 protein: CASSQDKREAYNEQFF
V gene: TRBV5-4; J gene: TRBJ2-3; CDR3 protein: CASSLGPTSTDTQYF
V gene: TRBV20-1; J gene: TRBJ2-7; CDR3 protein: CSARDRVLIYEQYF
V gene: TRBV29-1; J gene: TRBJ2-5; CDR3 protein: CSVEDRYQETQYF
V gene: TRBV4-3; J gene: TRBJ2-7; CDR3 protein: CASSQDWRTPKSYEQYF
V gene: TRBV13; J gene: TRBJ1-2; CDR3 protein: CASSPSPPGQGDFGYTF
V gene: TRBV7-9; J gene: TRBJ1-2; CDR3 protein: CASSAAGQGTLYGYTF
V gene: TRBV7-9; J gene: TRBJ2-5; CDR3 protein: CASSLDSTQETQYF
V gene: TRBV5-1; J gene: TRBJ1-2; CDR3 protein: CASSLGAGVFGGYTF
V gene: TRBV7-8; J gene: TRBJ1-2; CDR3 protein: CASSAVGGGYGYTF
V gene: TRBV4-1; J gene: TRBJ2-3; CDR3 protein: CASSLPGGDTQYF
V gene: TRBV27; J gene: TRBJ2-7; CDR3 protein: CASSPGLAVYEQYF
V gene: TRBV15; J gene: TRBJ2-2; CDR3 protein: CATATRDRGLGELFF
V gene: TRBV4-3; J gene: TRBJ1-3; CDR3 protein: CASSQRGIGGNTIYF
V gene: TRBV11-1; J gene: TRBJ2-2; CDR3 protein: CASIPIGTSGSYNTGELFF
V gene: TRBV7-9; J gene: TRBJ2-7; CDR3 protein: CASSLMDYEQYF
V gene: TRBV27; J gene: TRBJ2-5; CDR3 protein: CASSSSGMGETQYF
V gene: TRBV27; J gene: TRBJ2-7; CDR3 protein: CASSPSPYYEQYF
V gene: TRBV28; J gene: TRBJ2-2; CDR3 protein: CASSLWTGELFF
V gene: TRBV4-3; J gene: TRBJ2-7; CDR3 protein: CASSQGRGQHYEQYF
V gene: TRBV24-1; J gene: TRBJ2-1; CDR3 protein: CATRDRGQNEQFF
V gene: TRBV7-2; J gene: TRBJ2-7; CDR3 protein: CASSGIAPPYEQYF
V gene: TRBV27; J gene: TRBJ2-7; CDR3 protein: CASSPREYYEQYF